This T cell receptor beta chain was observed in a study of T cell responses to AZD1222 COVID-19 vaccine. Study outcomes and limitations: Spike-specific TCRs gained breadth and depth after people received two AZD1222 doses.

Sequencing was performed with immunoSEQ multiplex PCR; in TCRdb, only in-frame clones are kept and a portion is missing. The data contain about 42,000 clones, about 87% of them singletons. This clone came up once. Its antigen is not known. Here the sequenced sample was peripheral blood, taken 28 days after the second AZD1222 dose. The source of this sequence is an adult who received the AZD1222 COVID-19 vaccine.

In nucleotides, the CDR3 is TGTGCCAGCAGCCAATCGCCCGGGGGTGGGGAGCAGTACTTC. It yields the protein CASSQSPGGGEQYF. The V and J genes are TRBV7-2 and TRBJ2-7, with a weak D call TRBD2 (6 bases). The germline CDR1 and CDR2 sequences are SGHTA and FQGNSA. V lost 5 bases and J 7 bases, leaving 18 bases between the germline ends. This CDR3 contains 14 residues.